The 2 T cell receptor beta chains below were found in one sample sequenced in a study of cytomegalovirus exposure and HLA in healthy donors (dated by TCRdb to 2015 to 2018). Library preparation employed the immunoSEQ multiplex PCR assay. For the multiplex PCR, a mixture combining 60 forward primers for TCR Vbeta segments and 13 reverse primers for TCR Jbeta segments was used. As stored in TCRdb, this immuneACCESS dataset retains in-frame rearrangements with V and J assigned. A fraction of the clones does not appear; measured against another copy, unresolved V genes explain less than half of the discrepancy, and the remainder lacks a known reason. In all, the sample holds some 180,000 clones, and around four fifths of those were seen once. Jointly, the top ten make up 1.4% of the sample. The sequencing input was PBMCs. These receptors came from a man between 18 and 29 years old in good health and CMV-seronegative.

The V gene is TRBV7-9, the J gene TRBJ1-3, with a possible D match to TRBD1 (5 bases). The CDR3 is made up of 12 amino acids. V was clipped by 5 bases and J by 12 bases, with 14 bases between them. Germline V lookup: CDR1 SEHNR, CDR2 FQNEAQ (reference sequence). CDR3 protein: CASSLVVGDIYF. Written as DNA, the CDR3 is TGTGCCAGCAGCCTAGTCGTAGGGGACATATATTTT. Drawing the rest from reference TRBV7-9 and TRBJ1-3, the complete variable domain is DTGVSQNPRHKITKRGQNVTFRCDPISEHNRLYWYRQTLGQGPEFLTYFQNEAQLEKSRLLSDRFSAERPKGSFSTLEIQRTEQGDSAMYLCASSLVVGDIYFGEGSWLTVV.

The rearrangement joins TRBV14 to TRBJ1-1, with D possibly matching TRBD1 (6 bases). The V end lost 1 base, the J end lost 1 base, and 10 bases lay between the germline ends. The germline gives CDR1 SGHDN, CDR2 FVKESK. The CDR3 runs 15 residues. The CDR3 region has the DNA TGTGCCAGCAGCCAAGGTTTCAGGGGGAACACTGAAGCTTTCTTT. Translation gives CASSQGFRGNTEAFF. Full variable domain (outside the CDR3, taken from reference TRBV14 and TRBJ1-1): EAGVTQFPSHSVIEKGQTVTLRCDPISGHDNLYWYRRVMGKEIKFLLHFVKESKQDESGMPNNRFLAERTGGTYSTLKVQPAELEDSGVYFCASSQGFRGNTEAFFGQGTRLTVV.